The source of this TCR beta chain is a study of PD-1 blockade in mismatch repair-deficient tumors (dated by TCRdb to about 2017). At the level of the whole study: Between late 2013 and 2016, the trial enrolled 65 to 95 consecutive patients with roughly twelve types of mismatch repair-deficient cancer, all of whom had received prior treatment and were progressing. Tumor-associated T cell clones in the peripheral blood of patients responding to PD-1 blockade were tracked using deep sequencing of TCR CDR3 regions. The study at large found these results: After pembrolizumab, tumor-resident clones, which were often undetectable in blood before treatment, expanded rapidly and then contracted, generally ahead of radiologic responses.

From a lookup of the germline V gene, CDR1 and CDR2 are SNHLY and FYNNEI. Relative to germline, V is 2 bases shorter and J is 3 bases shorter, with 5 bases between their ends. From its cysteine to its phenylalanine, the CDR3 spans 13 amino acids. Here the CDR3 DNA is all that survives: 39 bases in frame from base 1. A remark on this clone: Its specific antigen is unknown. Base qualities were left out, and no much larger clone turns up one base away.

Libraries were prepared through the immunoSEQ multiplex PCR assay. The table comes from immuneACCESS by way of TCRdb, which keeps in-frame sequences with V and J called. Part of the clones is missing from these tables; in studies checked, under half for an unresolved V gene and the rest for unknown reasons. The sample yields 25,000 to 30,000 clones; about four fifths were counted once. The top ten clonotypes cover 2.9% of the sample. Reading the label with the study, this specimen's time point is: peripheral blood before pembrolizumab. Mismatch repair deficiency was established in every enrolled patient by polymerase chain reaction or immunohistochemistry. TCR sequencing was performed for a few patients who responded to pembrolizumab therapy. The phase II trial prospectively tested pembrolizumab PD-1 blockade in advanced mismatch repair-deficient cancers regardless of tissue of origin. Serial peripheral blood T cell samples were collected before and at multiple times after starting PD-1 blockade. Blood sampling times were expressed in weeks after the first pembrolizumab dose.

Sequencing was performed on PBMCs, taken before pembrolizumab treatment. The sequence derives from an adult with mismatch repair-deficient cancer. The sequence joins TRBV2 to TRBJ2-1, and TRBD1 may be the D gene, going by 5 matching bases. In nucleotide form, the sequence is TGTGCCAGCAGTGAACAGGGCTACAATGAGCAGTTCTTC. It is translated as CASSEQGYNEQFF.